Here is one TCR beta chain with its context. The record originates from a study of blood T cell repertoires in COVID-19. Background on the study: The United States, Italy and Spain supplied acute and convalescent COVID-19 samples. Sources were T cells, B-cell-depleted T cells, or PBMCs; the material itself was cDNA or gDNA.

Germline CDR1 SGHTA, CDR2 FQGNSA. The CDR3 covers 14 residues. The V gene lost 5 bases and the J gene lost 7 bases, with 17 bases spanning the gap. Original processing notes: Reference gene primer amplification yielded estimated nucleated cell counts. Some clones are missing from TCRdb's copy, which holds only in-frame ones; the method was immunoSEQ multiplex PCR. Clonal size and the V and J genes are those of that table, whereas D and trimming came from the DNA. Here the sample spans around 250,000 clones, 86% being singletons. The chain uses TRBV7-2 and TRBJ1-2; possible D gene TRBD1, 6 bases. The sequenced sample consisted of peripheral blood. The source of this sequence is a man older than 75 with acute or convalescent COVID-19. The CDR3 DNA sequence: TGTGCCAGCAGCCGGGGGCCGGGAGGGGGTGGCTACACCTTC. Amino acids: CASSRGPGGGGYTF.